This record concerns one TCR beta chain sequence. What it binds is unknown. This entry is derived from a study of graft-versus-host responses after intestinal transplantation. Across the whole study: Grafts that recipients had were multivisceral, liver-intestinal, or isolated intestinal transplants. Uniformly, recipients were administered anti-thymocyte globulin induction with subsequent tacrolimus and steroids for around three years. Whole-study results and caveats: Ileal or blood samples showed some GvH clones first, and such clones were also found in recipient marrow. High graft-versus-host to host-versus-graft clonal ratios were seen in allografts of patients with graft-donor T cell macrochimerism.

The method was immunoSEQ multiplex PCR; TCRdb's version includes in-frame clones alone and lacks a portion of them. The sample lists 40,000 to 60,000 clones, roughly 80% seen once, with about 0.43% in the top ten. Trimming pared 6 bases from V and 5 bases from J, leaving 11 bases between. The CDR3 sequence is 13 residues long. Looked up from germline, CDR1 is MNHNS and CDR2 is SASEGT. This chain links TRBV6-1 with TRBJ1-5; possible D gene TRBD1, 5 bases. Specimen: unstimulated CD4+ T cells sorted from spleen or lymph node cells, collected before transplant. The origin of this receptor is a human donor who was the organ donor for an intestinal transplant. The CDR3 region has the DNA TGTGCCAGCAGCCCTTCGGGGGATCAGCCCCAGCATTTT. Translating it yields CASSPSGDQPQHF.